The 5 T cell receptor beta chains below come from one sample, sequenced in a study of cytomegalovirus exposure and HLA in healthy donors. With 60 Vbeta and 13 Jbeta primers, the PCR was carried out. TCRdb keeps only in-frame clones here, not all; method: immunoSEQ multiplex PCR. The data contain 150,000 to 200,000 clones, around 78% of them singletons. Sequencing was performed on PBMCs. The receptors derive from a man aged 18-30 years in good health and CMV-seronegative.

The chain combines TRBV19 with TRBJ1-2; TRBD1 aligns across 7 bases. CDR1 is LNHDA, CDR2 SQIVND, per germline (reference sequence). Trimming removed 6 bases from V and 0 bases from J; junction bases left unmatched: 7. The CDR3 extends over 15 amino acids. CDR3 nucleotide sequence: TGTGCCAGTAGGGAACCGGGACAGTCTAACTATGGCTACACCTTC. Encoded protein: CASREPGQSNYGYTF.

This clone was counted a few times. This chain joins TRBV6-5 and TRBJ2-1, with unresolved D. The V end was cut by 2 bases, the J end by 6 bases, with 11 bases between. Germline V gives CDR1 MNHEY, CDR2 SVGAGI. This CDR3 is 14 amino acids long. CDR3 sequence: CASSYLDQANEQFF. CDR3 DNA: TGTGCCAGCAGTTACCTCGATCAGGCCAATGAGCAGTTCTTC.

The rearrangement uses TRBV5-1 and TRBJ2-1; D is uncertain. The CDR3 totals 12 residues. CDR1 is SGHRS, CDR2 YFSETQ, per germline. Trimming stripped 7 bases from V and 4 bases from J, with 9 bases between. As DNA, the CDR3 is TGCGCCAGCGGCCTTATTTACAATGAGCAGTTCTTC. It is translated as CASGLIYNEQFF. Full variable domain (outside the CDR3, taken from reference TRBV5-1 and TRBJ2-1): KAGVTQTPRYLIKTRGQQVTLSCSPISGHRSVSWYQQTPGQGLQFLFEYFSETQRNKGNFPGRFSGRQFSNSRSEMNVSTLELGDSALYLCASGLIYNEQFFGPGTRLTVL.

This rearrangement joins TRBV28 to TRBJ2-3, with TRBD2 as a possible D gene (6 bases). CDR3 length: 16 residues. Between the trimmed V and J ends, which lost 5 bases and 0 bases, there was a span of 15 bases. Germline assignment: CDR1 MDHEN and CDR2 SYDVKM. For the CDR3, the DNA is TGTGCCAGCAGTCCCCCCCTGGCGGGAAGCACAGATACGCAGTATTTT. It encodes CASSPPLAGSTDTQYF.

V and J are TRBV6-5 and TRBJ1-5, with TRBD1 matching 7 bases. The germline gives CDR1 MNHEY, CDR2 SVGAGI. J was trimmed by 11 bases and V by 6 bases; bases with no gene match: 16. The CDR3 spans 15 residues. CDR3 residues: CASRVDPTGYLTQHF. CDR3 DNA: TGTGCCAGCAGAGTAGACCCGACAGGGTATCTGACCCAGCATTTT.